This T cell receptor beta chain was obtained from a study of cytomegalovirus exposure and HLA in healthy donors. General study findings and limits: High specificity and sensitivity for cytomegalovirus status were reported for the classifier.

As to this clone: The target antigen is unknown.

The CDR3 spans 16 residues. Germline loops: CDR1 LNHDA, CDR2 SQIVND (reference sequence). Unmatched junction bases numbered 3, after V lost 2 bases and J lost 0 bases. Here immunoSEQ multiplex PCR was the method, and the copy in TCRdb shows in-frame clones only, minus some. The repertoire has more than 300,000 clones, 70% to 90% of them found once; the top ten carry about 0.8%. This sequence joins TRBV19 and TRBJ2-1, with 8 bases lining up with TRBD2. The receptor was derived from a woman younger than 30 in good health and CMV-seronegative. What was sequenced was PBMCs. CDR3 in amino acids: CASSITGGGSYNEQFF. Written as DNA, the CDR3 is TGTGCCAGTAGTATAACCGGGGGGGGCTCCTACAATGAGCAGTTCTTC.